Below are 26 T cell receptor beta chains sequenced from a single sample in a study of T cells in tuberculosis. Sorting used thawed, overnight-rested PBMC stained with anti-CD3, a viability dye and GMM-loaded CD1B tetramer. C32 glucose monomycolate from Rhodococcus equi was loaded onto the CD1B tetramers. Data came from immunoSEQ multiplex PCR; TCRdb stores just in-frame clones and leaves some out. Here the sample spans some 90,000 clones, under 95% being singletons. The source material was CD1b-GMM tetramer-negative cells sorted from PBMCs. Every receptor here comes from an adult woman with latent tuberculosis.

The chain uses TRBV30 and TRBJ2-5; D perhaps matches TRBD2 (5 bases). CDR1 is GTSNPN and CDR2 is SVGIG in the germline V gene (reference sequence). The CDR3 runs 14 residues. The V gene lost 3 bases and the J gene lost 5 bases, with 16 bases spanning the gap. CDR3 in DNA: TGTGCCTGGAGAGTCCCGGGAATCCGTGAGACCCAGTACTTC. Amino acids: CAWRVPGIRETQYF.

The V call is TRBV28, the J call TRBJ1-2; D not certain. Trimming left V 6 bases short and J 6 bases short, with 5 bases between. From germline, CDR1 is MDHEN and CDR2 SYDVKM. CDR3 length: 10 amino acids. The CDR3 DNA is TGTGCCAGCAGGAGGGATGGCTACACCTTC. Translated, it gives CASRRDGYTF.

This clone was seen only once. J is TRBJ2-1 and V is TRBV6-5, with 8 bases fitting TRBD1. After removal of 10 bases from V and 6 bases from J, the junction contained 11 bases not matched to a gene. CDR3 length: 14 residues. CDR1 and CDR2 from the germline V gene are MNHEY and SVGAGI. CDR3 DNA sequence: TGTGCCACGGGACAAGGGACAGGACCCAATGAGCAGTTCTTC. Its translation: CATGQGTGPNEQFF.

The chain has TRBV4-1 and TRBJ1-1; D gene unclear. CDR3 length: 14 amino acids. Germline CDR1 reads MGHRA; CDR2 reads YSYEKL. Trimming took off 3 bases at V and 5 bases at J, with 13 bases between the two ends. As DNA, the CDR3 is TGCGCCAGCAGCCAGTTATGGGGAGAAACTGAAGCTTTCTTT. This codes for CASSQLWGETEAFF.

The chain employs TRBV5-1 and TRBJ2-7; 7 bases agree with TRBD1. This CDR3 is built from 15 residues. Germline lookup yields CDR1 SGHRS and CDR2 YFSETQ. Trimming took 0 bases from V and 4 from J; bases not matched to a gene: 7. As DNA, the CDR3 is TGCGCCAGCAGCTTGGTAGCGACAGGGTCTTACGAGCAGTACGTC. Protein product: CASSLVATGSYEQYV.

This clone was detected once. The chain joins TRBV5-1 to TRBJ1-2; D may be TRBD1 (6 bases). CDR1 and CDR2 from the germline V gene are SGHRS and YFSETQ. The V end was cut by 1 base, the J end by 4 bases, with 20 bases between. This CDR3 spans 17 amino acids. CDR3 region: CASSLTPPGVDRYGYTF. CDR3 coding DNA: TGCGCCAGCAGCTTGACCCCCCCAGGGGTCGACCGCTATGGCTACACCTTC.

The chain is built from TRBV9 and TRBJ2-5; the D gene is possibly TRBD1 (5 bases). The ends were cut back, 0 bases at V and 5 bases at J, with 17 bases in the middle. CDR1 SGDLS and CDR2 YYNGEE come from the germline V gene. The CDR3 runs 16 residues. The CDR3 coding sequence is TGTGCCAGCAGCGTAGTAGGGGCGGCAGGGCGGGAGACCCAGTACTTC. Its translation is CASSVVGAAGRETQYF.

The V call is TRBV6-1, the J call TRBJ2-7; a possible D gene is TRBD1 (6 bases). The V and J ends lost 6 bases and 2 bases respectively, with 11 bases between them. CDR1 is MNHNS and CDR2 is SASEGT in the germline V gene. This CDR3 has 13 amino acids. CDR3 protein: CASSRGFTYEQYF. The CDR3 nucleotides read TGTGCCAGCAGCAGGGGTTTTACCTACGAGCAGTACTTC.

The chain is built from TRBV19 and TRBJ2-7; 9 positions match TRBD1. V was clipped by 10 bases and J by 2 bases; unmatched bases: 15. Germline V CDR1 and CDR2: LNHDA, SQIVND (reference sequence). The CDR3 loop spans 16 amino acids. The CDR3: CATSWGTGIRAYEQYF. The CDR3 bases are TGTGCCACCTCATGGGGGACAGGGATAAGAGCCTACGAGCAGTACTTC.

The DNA of the CDR3 is TGTGCCAGCAGTGGCCACTGGGGACAGGGGCAGGTGAGCAATCAGCCCCAGCATTTT. It is translated as CASSGHWGQGQVSNQPQHF. J is TRBJ1-5 and V is TRBV6-1; 10 nucleotides align to TRBD1. Germline loops: CDR1 MNHNS, CDR2 SASEGT. The V and J ends lost 4 bases and 1 base, in that order; junction bases with no gene match: 13. The CDR3 has 19 amino acids.

This CDR3 reads CASSLEPSSVRQETQYF. The CDR3 region has the DNA TGCGCCAGCAGCTTGGAGCCTAGCTCCGTTCGGCAAGAGACCCAGTACTTC. The J gene is TRBJ2-5, the V gene TRBV5-1; tentatively, D is TRBD2 (5 bases). Germline V lookup: CDR1 SGHRS, CDR2 YFSETQ. V was trimmed by 0 bases and J by 2 bases, leaving 17 bases between them. This CDR3 region has 17 residues.

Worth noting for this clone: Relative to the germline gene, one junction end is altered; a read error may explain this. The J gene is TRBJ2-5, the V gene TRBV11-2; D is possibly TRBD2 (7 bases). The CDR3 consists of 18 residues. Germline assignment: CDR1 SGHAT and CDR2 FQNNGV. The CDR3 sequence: CASSLFGGAAGGQGTQYF. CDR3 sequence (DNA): TGTGCCAGCAGCTTATTTGGGGGGGCGGCTGGAGGCCAAGGGACCCAGTACTTC.

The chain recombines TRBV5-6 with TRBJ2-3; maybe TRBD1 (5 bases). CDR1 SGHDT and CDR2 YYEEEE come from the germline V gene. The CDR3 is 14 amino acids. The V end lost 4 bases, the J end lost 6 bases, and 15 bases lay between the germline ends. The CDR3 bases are TGTGCCAGCAGCCCATTCTTCAGGGCGGATACGCAGTATTTT. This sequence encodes CASSPFFRADTQYF.

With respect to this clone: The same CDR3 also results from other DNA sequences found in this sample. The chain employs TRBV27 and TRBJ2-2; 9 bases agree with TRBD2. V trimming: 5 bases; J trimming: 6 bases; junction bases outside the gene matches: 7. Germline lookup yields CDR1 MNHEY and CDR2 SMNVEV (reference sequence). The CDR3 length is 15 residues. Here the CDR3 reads CASSGTSRVAGELFF. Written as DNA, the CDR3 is TGTGCCAGCAGTGGGACTAGCAGGGTGGCCGGGGAGCTGTTTTTT.

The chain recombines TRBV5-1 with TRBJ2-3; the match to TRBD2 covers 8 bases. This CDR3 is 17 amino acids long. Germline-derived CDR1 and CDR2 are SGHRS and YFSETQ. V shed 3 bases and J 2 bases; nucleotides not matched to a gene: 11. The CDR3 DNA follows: TGCGCCAGCAGCTCTGAAGGGCGGGGGGCCCCCACAGATACGCAGTATTTT. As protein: CASSSEGRGAPTDTQYF.

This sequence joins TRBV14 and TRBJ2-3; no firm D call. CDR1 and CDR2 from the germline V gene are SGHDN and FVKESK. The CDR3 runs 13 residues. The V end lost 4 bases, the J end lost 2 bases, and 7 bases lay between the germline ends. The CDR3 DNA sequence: TGTGCCAGCAGCCTCGAACTCACAGATACGCAGTATTTT. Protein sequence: CASSLELTDTQYF.

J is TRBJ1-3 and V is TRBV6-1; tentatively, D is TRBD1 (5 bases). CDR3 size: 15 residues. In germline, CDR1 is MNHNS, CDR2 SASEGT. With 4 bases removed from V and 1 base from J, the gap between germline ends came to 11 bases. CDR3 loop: CASSVGGRSGNTIYF. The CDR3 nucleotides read TGTGCCAGCAGTGTCGGGGGTAGGTCTGGAAACACCATATATTTT.

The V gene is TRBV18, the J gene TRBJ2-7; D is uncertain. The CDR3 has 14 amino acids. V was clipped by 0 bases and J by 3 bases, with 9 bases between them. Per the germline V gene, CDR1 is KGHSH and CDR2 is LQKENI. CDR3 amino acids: CASSPPNSIYEQYF. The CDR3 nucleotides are TGTGCCAGCTCACCACCGAATTCTATCTACGAGCAGTACTTC.

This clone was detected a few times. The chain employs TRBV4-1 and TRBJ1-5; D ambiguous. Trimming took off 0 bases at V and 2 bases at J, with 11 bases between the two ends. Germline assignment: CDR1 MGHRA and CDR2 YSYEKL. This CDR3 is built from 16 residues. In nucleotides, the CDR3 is TGCGCCAGCAGCCAAGAATCGAGGGTGGGCAATCAGCCCCAGCATTTT. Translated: CASSQESRVGNQPQHF.

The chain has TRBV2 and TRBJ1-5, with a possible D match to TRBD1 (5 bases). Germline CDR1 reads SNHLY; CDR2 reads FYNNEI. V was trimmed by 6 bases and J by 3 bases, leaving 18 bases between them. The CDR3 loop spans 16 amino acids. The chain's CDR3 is CASSPETVLLNQPQHF. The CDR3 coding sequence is TGTGCCAGCAGCCCCGAGACAGTTTTACTCAATCAGCCCCAGCATTTT.

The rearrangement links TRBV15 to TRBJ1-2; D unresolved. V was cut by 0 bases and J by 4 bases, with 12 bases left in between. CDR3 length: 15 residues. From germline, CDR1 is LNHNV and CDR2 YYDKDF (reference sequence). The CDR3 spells CATSRDTRVIYGYTF. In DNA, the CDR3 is TGTGCCACCAGCAGAGATACGAGGGTAATCTATGGCTACACCTTC.

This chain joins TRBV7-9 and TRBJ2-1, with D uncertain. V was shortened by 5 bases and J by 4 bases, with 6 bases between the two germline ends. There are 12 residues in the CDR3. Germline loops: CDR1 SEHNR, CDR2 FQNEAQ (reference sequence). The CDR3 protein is CASSRAYNEQFF. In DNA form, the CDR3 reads TGTGCCAGCAGCCGCGCTTACAATGAGCAGTTCTTC.

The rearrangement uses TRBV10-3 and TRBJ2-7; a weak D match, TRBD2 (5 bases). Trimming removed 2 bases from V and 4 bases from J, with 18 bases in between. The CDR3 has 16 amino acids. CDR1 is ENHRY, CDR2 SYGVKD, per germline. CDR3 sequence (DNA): TGTGCCATCAGTGAGCCCCCGGGGTTAAAGGGTTACGAGCAGTACTTC. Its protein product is CAISEPPGLKGYEQYF.

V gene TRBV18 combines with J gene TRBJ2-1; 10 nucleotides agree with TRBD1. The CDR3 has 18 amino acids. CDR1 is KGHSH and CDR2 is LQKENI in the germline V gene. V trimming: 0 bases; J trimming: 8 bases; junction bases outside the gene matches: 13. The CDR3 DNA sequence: TGTGCCAGCTCACCACCGATCGTGAGGACAGGGGGTTGGGATGAGCAGTTCTTC. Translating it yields CASSPPIVRTGGWDEQFF. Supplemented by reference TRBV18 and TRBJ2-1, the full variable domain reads NAGVMQNPRHLVRRRGQEARLRCSPMKGHSHVYWYRQLPEEGLKFMVYLQKENIIDESGMPKERFSAEFPKEGPSILRIQQVVRGDSAAYFCASSPPIVRTGGWDEQFFGPGTRLTVL.

The CDR3 is CASSELWGLGELFF. For the CDR3, the DNA is TGCGCCAGCAGTGAGTTGTGGGGGCTCGGGGAGCTGTTTTTT. The chain is built from TRBV10-2 and TRBJ2-2; a weak D match, TRBD1 (6 bases). The CDR3 totals 14 residues. The V gene lost 1 base and the J gene lost 7 bases, with 10 bases spanning the gap. Germline-derived CDR1 and CDR2 are WSHSY and SAAADI.

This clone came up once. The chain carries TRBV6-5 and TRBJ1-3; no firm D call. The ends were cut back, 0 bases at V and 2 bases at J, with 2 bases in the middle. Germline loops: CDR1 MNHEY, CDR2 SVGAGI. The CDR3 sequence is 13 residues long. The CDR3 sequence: CASSYSTGNTIYF. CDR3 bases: TGTGCCAGCAGTTACTCTACTGGAAACACCATATATTTT.